The 31 T cell receptor beta chains given below trace back to one sample, sequenced in a study of memory CD4+ T cells and cytomegalovirus serostatus. Clones were read by immunoSEQ multiplex PCR, and TCRdb kept only the in-frame ones, dropping some. The top ten hold just over 2.5% of the sample, which has some 73,000 clones, about 73% seen once. The sort gate was single viable CD3+CD4+CD8-CD45RO+ cells for memory CD4+ T cells. The material sequenced was memory CD4+ T cells from blood. These TCRs come from an adult in good health and CMV-seropositive.

V gene TRBV6-1 combines with J gene TRBJ2-1; 11 bases map to TRBD2. The J segment lost 2 bases and the V segment lost 11 bases, leaving 5 bases of the junction unmatched. The CDR3 has 14 residues. Germline V gene data show CDR1 as MNHNS and CDR2 as SASEGT. CDR3 loop: CAGETSGTYNEQFF. In nucleotides, the CDR3 is TGTGCCGGCGAGACTAGCGGGACCTACAATGAGCAGTTCTTC.

The rearrangement links TRBV7-2 to TRBJ2-1; a weak D match, TRBD2 (5 bases). The CDR3 is 16 amino acids. V lost 5 bases, J lost 2 bases, and 16 bases lay in between. CDR1 is SGHTA, CDR2 FQGNSA, per germline. This CDR3 reads CASSAPRGFTYNEQFF. The CDR3 DNA follows: TGTGCCAGCAGCGCGCCAAGAGGGTTCACCTACAATGAGCAGTTCTTC.

The chain links TRBV30 to TRBJ2-2, with 10 bases lining up with TRBD2. Per the germline V gene, CDR1 is GTSNPN and CDR2 is SVGIG (reference sequence). J was trimmed by 7 bases and V by 4 bases; bases with no gene match: 9. The CDR3 runs 15 residues. The DNA for the CDR3 is TGTGCCTGGAATGTCGTAGCGGGGGGCCACGGGGAGCTGTTTTTT. Residues: CAWNVVAGGHGELFF.

The chain carries TRBV5-1 and TRBJ2-7; TRBD1 aligns across 9 bases. J lost 3 bases, V lost 1 base, and 5 bases had no gene match. CDR1 is SGHRS and CDR2 is YFSETQ in the germline V gene. The CDR3 has 15 residues. The CDR3 region is CASSLSTGGNYEQYF. DNA for the CDR3: TGCGCCAGCAGCTTGAGTACAGGGGGCAACTACGAGCAGTACTTC.

The CDR3 DNA sequence: TGTGCCAGCAGTTCGGGACAGCAGTTGTATGGCTACACCTTC. This codes for CASSSGQQLYGYTF. The V call is TRBV28, the J call TRBJ1-2; 7 nucleotides match TRBD1. The CDR3 extends over 14 amino acids. With 4 bases clipped from V and 5 bases from J, the junction kept 7 bases outside the gene matches. Per the germline V gene, CDR1 is MDHEN and CDR2 is SYDVKM.

V gene TRBV30 combines with J gene TRBJ2-7, with 8 bases aligning to TRBD2. The ends lost 2 bases at V and 5 bases at J; junction bases unmatched: 5. The CDR3 has 13 residues. CDR1 GTSNPN and CDR2 SVGIG come from the germline V gene (reference sequence). The CDR3 reads CAWSHGLAHEQYV. In DNA form, the CDR3 reads TGTGCCTGGAGTCACGGACTAGCCCACGAGCAGTACGTC.

In the case of this clone: The germline gene is not matched at one end of the junction; a read error may be the cause. The V and J genes are TRBV7-7 and TRBJ2-1; TRBD2 aligns across 8 bases. CDR3 size: 15 residues. The germline V gene has CDR1 SSHAT and CDR2 FNYEAQ (reference sequence). CDR3 region: CASSSGLVSYNEQFF. Here the CDR3 DNA reads TGTGCTAGCAGCTCGGGACTAGTCTCCTACAATGAGCAGTTCTTC.

The chain has TRBV2 and TRBJ1-2; TRBD1 is a possible D gene (5 bases). V was clipped by 4 bases and J by 5 bases, with 14 bases between them. CDR1 SNHLY and CDR2 FYNNEI come from the germline V gene. The CDR3 has 14 amino acids. The CDR3 protein is CASSAWGGQYGYTF. Written as DNA, the CDR3 is TGTGCCAGCAGTGCATGGGGCGGACAATATGGCTACACCTTC. Full variable domain (rest looked up from reference TRBV2 and TRBJ1-2): EPEVTQTPSHQVTQMGQEVILRCVPISNHLYFYWYRQILGQKVEFLVSFYNNEISEKSEIFDDQFSVERPDGSNFTLKIRSTKLEDSAMYFCASSAWGGQYGYTFGSGTRLTVV.

The chain employs TRBV5-1 and TRBJ2-2; TRBD2 is a possible D gene (5 bases). The CDR3 spans 15 residues. Germline assignment: CDR1 SGHRS and CDR2 YFSETQ. Trimming left V 3 bases short and J 3 bases short, with 12 bases between. The CDR3 sequence: CASSSDYLDTGELFF. In DNA form, the CDR3 reads TGCGCCAGCAGCTCCGACTATCTCGACACCGGGGAGCTGTTTTTT.

This clone turned up a few times. The CDR3 coding sequence is TGTGCCAGCACCGGGACAGGGAGGGGTCAGCCCCAGCATTTT. Translation gives CASTGTGRGQPQHF. The chain links TRBV2 to TRBJ1-5; TRBD1 matches 9 bases. CDR3 size: 14 residues. Germline V CDR1 and CDR2: SNHLY, FYNNEI. J was trimmed by 6 bases and V by 7 bases; bases with no gene match: 7.

The chain is built from TRBV9 and TRBJ1-5; 8 nucleotides align to TRBD1. The V segment lost 3 bases and the J segment 10 bases; nucleotides outside the gene matches: 12. This CDR3 comprises 15 residues. Germline V gives CDR1 SGDLS, CDR2 YYNGEE. CDR3 sequence: CASSGDRGSSFPQHF. In DNA form, the CDR3 reads TGTGCCAGCAGCGGAGACAGGGGCAGCAGTTTTCCCCAGCATTTT. The whole variable domain, remainder taken from reference TRBV9 and TRBJ1-5, is DSGVTQTPKHLITATGQRVTLRCSPRSGDLSVYWYQQSLDQGLQFLIQYYNGEERAKGNILERFSAQQFPDLHSELNLSSLELGDSALYFCASSGDRGSSFPQHFGDGTRLSIL.

This clone was counted a few times. The chain joins TRBV28 to TRBJ2-2, with TRBD2 matching 12 bases. This CDR3 region has 15 residues. J gave up 7 bases and V 5 bases, and 5 bases lay outside the gene matches. Germline V lookup: CDR1 MDHEN, CDR2 SYDVKM. DNA of the CDR3: TGTGCCAGCAGTCCGACTAGCGGGGGTATCGGGGAGCTGTTTTTT. Protein: CASSPTSGGIGELFF.

The chain uses TRBV19 and TRBJ1-1, with 7 bases lining up with TRBD1. V shed 1 base and J 8 bases; nucleotides not matched to a gene: 4. Germline V gives CDR1 LNHDA, CDR2 SQIVND (reference sequence). The CDR3 consists of 13 residues. This CDR3 is CASSIVGQQEAFF. The CDR3 DNA sequence: TGTGCCAGTAGTATAGTGGGACAGCAGGAAGCTTTCTTT.

The chain has TRBV14 and TRBJ1-6; D is unresolved. V was shortened by 0 bases and J by 3 bases, with 9 bases between the two germline ends. Germline V gene sequence: CDR1 SGHDN, CDR2 FVKESK. The CDR3 sequence is 16 residues long. The chain's CDR3 is CASSQDQTNYNSPLHF. Written as DNA, the CDR3 is TGTGCCAGCAGCCAAGATCAGACCAACTATAATTCACCCCTCCACTTT.

The chain recombines TRBV6-5 with TRBJ1-1; the match to TRBD1 covers 7 bases. Trimming removed 6 bases from V and 8 bases from J; junction bases left unmatched: 9. The CDR3 runs to 13 residues. In germline, CDR1 is MNHEY, CDR2 SVGAGI. CDR3 DNA sequence: TGTGCCAGCAGCTATCGCCAGGGGGGGGAAGCTTTCTTT. Protein product: CASSYRQGGEAFF.

This clone was observed a handful of times. The V and J genes are TRBV19 and TRBJ1-1; 7 bases align to TRBD1. The CDR3 has 14 amino acids. Germline V gene data show CDR1 as LNHDA and CDR2 as SQIVND (reference sequence). The J segment lost 6 bases and the V segment lost 7 bases, leaving 11 bases of the junction unmatched. The CDR3 region has the DNA TGTGCCAGTAACCGGCTACAGGGGAGGGCTGAAGCTTTCTTT. This codes for CASNRLQGRAEAFF. Combining the CDR3 with reference TRBV19 and TRBJ1-1 gives the whole variable domain DGGITQSPKYLFRKEGQNVTLSCEQNLNHDAMYWYRQDPGQGLRLIYYSQIVNDFQKGDIAEGYSVSREKKESFPLTVTSAQKNPTAFYLCASNRLQGRAEAFFGQGTRLTVV.

This clone was observed a handful of times. This chain links TRBV27 with TRBJ1-1; perhaps TRBD1 as D (6 bases). Germline values: CDR1 MNHEY, CDR2 SMNVEV (reference sequence). V was pared by 7 bases and J by 3 bases, with 15 bases between. This CDR3 region has 14 residues. Here the CDR3 reads CASTLQGGYTEAFF. Here the CDR3 DNA reads TGTGCCAGCACTCTACAGGGAGGGTACACTGAAGCTTTCTTT.

The chain links TRBV10-3 to TRBJ2-3; 13 bases align to TRBD2. The germline gives CDR1 ENHRY, CDR2 SYGVKD. Trimming took 11 bases from V and 5 from J; bases not matched to a gene: 7. The CDR3 extends over 14 amino acids. As DNA, the CDR3 is TGTGCCTCTACTAGCGGGAGGGACAGAGATACGCAGTATTTT. Its translation is CASTSGRDRDTQYF.

This clone was observed a single time. The V and J genes are TRBV6-6 and TRBJ1-2; D unresolved. From germline, CDR1 is MNHNY and CDR2 SVGAGI (reference sequence). Trimming stripped 2 bases from V and 2 bases from J, with 9 bases between. This CDR3 is built from 14 residues. The CDR3 bases are TGTGCCAGCAGTTACGCGGCAGGAAACTATGGCTACACCTTC. This gives the protein CASSYAAGNYGYTF.

This chain connects TRBV7-6 to TRBJ2-7; 8 nucleotides agree with TRBD2. This CDR3 contains 14 residues. Trimming cost V 3 bases and J 4 bases; bases outside gene matches: 5. The germline CDR1 and CDR2 sequences are SGHVS and FNYEAQ. The CDR3: CASSLGTRGYEQYF. Here the CDR3 DNA reads TGTGCCAGCAGCTTGGGGACTAGGGGTTACGAGCAGTACTTC.

This clone was observed once. The chain joins TRBV7-2 to TRBJ1-6; D remains unclear. V was clipped by 2 bases and J by 7 bases, with 9 bases between them. The CDR3 sequence is 14 residues long. Per the germline V gene, CDR1 is SGHTA and CDR2 is FQGNSA. CDR3 sequence: CASSLRQKNSPLHF. DNA of the CDR3: TGTGCCAGCAGCTTAAGGCAGAAAAATTCACCCCTCCACTTT.

The chain is built from TRBV9 and TRBJ2-3; weak D call: TRBD2 (5 bases). V dropped 4 bases and J dropped 4 bases, with 7 bases sitting between them. The length of the CDR3 is 12 residues. Germline V lookup: CDR1 SGDLS, CDR2 YYNGEE. CDR3 sequence: CASSPLADTQYF. The DNA for the CDR3 is TGTGCCAGCAGCCCACTAGCAGATACGCAGTATTTT.

This clone was seen once. This chain joins TRBV28 and TRBJ1-6; the D is unclear. CDR1 is MDHEN and CDR2 is SYDVKM in the germline V gene. The CDR3 length is 12 residues. V lost 4 bases and J lost 8, with 6 bases in between. The DNA of the CDR3 is TGTGCCAGCAGTTATAGCGATTCACCCCTCCACTTT. Its protein product is CASSYSDSPLHF.

As regards this clone: This sample also contains other DNA sequences that code for the same CDR3. The chain employs TRBV5-1 and TRBJ1-2; D gene ambiguous. The CDR3 is made up of 13 amino acids. The V and J ends lost 4 bases and 1 base respectively, with 8 bases between them. Germline V gene lookup returns CDR1 SGHRS and CDR2 YFSETQ. CDR3 sequence: CASSPDINYGYTF. The CDR3 DNA follows: TGCGCCAGCAGCCCCGACATTAACTATGGCTACACCTTC.

The V gene is TRBV6-6, the J gene TRBJ1-2; D is ambiguous. CDR3 length equals 13 residues. Germline CDR1 is MNHNY and CDR2 is SVGAGI (reference sequence). Trimming shortened V by 4 bases and J by 4 bases, and 10 bases separated the two germline ends. This CDR3 reads CASSFSVTYGYTF. The CDR3 region has the DNA TGTGCCAGCAGTTTCAGTGTAACCTATGGCTACACCTTC.

The V and J genes are TRBV5-4 and TRBJ2-7; no reliable D call. The CDR3 length is 13 residues. Trimming took off 4 bases at V and 2 bases at J, with 10 bases between the two ends. Germline assignment: CDR1 SGHNT and CDR2 YYREEE (reference sequence). The CDR3 reads CASSGDFTYEQYF. Written as DNA, the CDR3 is TGTGCCAGCAGCGGGGATTTCACCTACGAGCAGTACTTC.

The chain combines TRBV11-2 with TRBJ2-1; 9 bases match TRBD2. There are 16 residues in the CDR3. The V segment lost 6 bases and the J segment 7 bases; nucleotides outside the gene matches: 13. In germline, CDR1 is SGHAT, CDR2 FQNNGV. This CDR3 reads CASSITISGGRNEQFF. The DNA for the CDR3 is TGTGCCAGCAGTATAACGATCAGCGGGGGGAGGAATGAGCAGTTCTTC.

The chain carries TRBV19 and TRBJ1-4; D call uncertain. V lost 7 bases, J lost 7 bases, and 13 bases lay in between. The CDR3 has 13 residues. CDR1 and CDR2 (germline): LNHDA, SQIVND (reference sequence). The CDR3 DNA reads as TGTGCCAGTAATCTGGAGGATCGTGAAAAACTGTTTTTT. Its protein product is CASNLEDREKLFF.

The chain links TRBV20-1 to TRBJ2-5; D gene ambiguous. CDR1 and CDR2 from the germline V gene are DFQATT and SNEGSKA (reference sequence). The CDR3 length is 11 residues. V was pared by 3 bases and J by 5 bases, with 7 bases between. The CDR3 sequence is CSASVGETQYF. CDR3 nucleotides: TGCAGTGCTAGCGTCGGGGAGACCCAGTACTTC.

This chain links TRBV5-5 with TRBJ1-1; the D gene is possibly TRBD1 (5 bases). CDR3 length: 15 residues. The V gene's germline CDR1 is SGHKS and CDR2 YYEKEE (reference sequence). Trimming cost V 4 bases and J 3 bases, with 16 bases left between them. The CDR3 DNA reads TGTGCCAGCAGCCCCCAGCGGGGGAGCGACACTGAAGCTTTCTTT. Its protein product is CASSPQRGSDTEAFF.

The chain employs TRBV7-2 and TRBJ1-3; the D gene is possibly TRBD1 (5 bases). V was trimmed by 2 bases and J by 0 bases, leaving 11 bases between them. Germline-derived CDR1 and CDR2 are SGHTA and FQGNSA. CDR3 size: 16 residues. The CDR3 DNA reads as TGTGCCAGCAGCTTACACAGGCTAAGCTCTGGAAACACCATATATTTT. As protein: CASSLHRLSSGNTIYF.